This T cell receptor beta chain was obtained from a study of cytomegalovirus exposure and HLA in healthy donors. Germline-derived CDR1 and CDR2 are GTSNPN and SVGIG (reference sequence). The CDR3 spans 12 residues. Between the trimmed V and J ends, which lost 4 bases and 7 bases, there was a span of 11 bases. Clones were read by immunoSEQ multiplex PCR, and TCRdb kept only the in-frame ones, dropping some. Of roughly 65,000 clones listed, 80% to 95% were seen once; the top ten hold about 5.2%. V is TRBV30 and J is TRBJ1-5; D is unresolved. The specimen was PBMCs. The sequence was obtained from a man between 18 and 35 years old in good health and CMV-seropositive. CDR3 nucleotide sequence: TGTGCCTGGACGTCCGGGAGCCAGCCCCAGCATTTT. It codes for CAWTSGSQPQHF.